One and the same sample provided the 30 T cell receptor beta chains below, sequenced in a study of CD8+CD57+ T cells in acquired aplastic anemia. CD8+CD57+ cell expansion had been shown by flow cytometry in patients chosen for sequencing. The template used for profiling TCR beta VDJ and CDR3 was genomic DNA. In TCRdb, the reads were re-called with MiXCR into one record per CDR3 protein. The top ten clones hold approximately 9.4% of a sample with under 200,000 distinct CDR3 sequences, approximately 48% of them seen once. Sequencing input: sorted CD4+, CD8+, or CD8+CD57+ T cells (not recorded which) from PBMCs. The receptor set was obtained from a human donor with aplastic anemia.

This clonotype was observed at least ten times. This chain joins TRBV15 and TRBJ1-2; TRBD1 is a possible D gene (6 bases). CDR3 length: 17 amino acids. Germline loops: CDR1 LNHNV, CDR2 YYDKDF (reference sequence). The V end was cut by 1 base, the J end by 2 bases, with 17 bases between. The CDR3 protein is CATSRGGGGHLNYGYTF. In nucleotides, the CDR3 is TGTGCCACCAGCAGAGGGGGAGGGGGACACTTAAACTATGGCTACACCTTC.

This clonotype was counted ten times or more. This sequence joins TRBV7-9 and TRBJ2-1; 11 positions match TRBD2. The CDR3 consists of 15 residues. The V and J ends lost 5 bases and 9 bases, in that order; junction bases with no gene match: 9. From germline, CDR1 is SEHNR and CDR2 FQNEAQ (reference sequence). The CDR3 nucleotides are TGTGCCAGCAGCCGCCGGGTAGCGGGAGGGGTTGAGCAGTTCTTC. Translation: CASSRRVAGGVEQFF. The full variable domain, completed using reference TRBV7-9 and TRBJ2-1, is DTGVSQNPRHKITKRGQNVTFRCDPISEHNRLYWYRQTLGQGPEFLTYFQNEAQLEKSRLLSDRFSAERPKGSFSTLEIQRTEQGDSAMYLCASSRRVAGGVEQFFGPGTRLTVL.

Written as DNA, the CDR3 is TGTGCCAGTAGTATCGACCTTAGCTCCGGAAACACCATATATTTT. It yields the protein CASSIDLSSGNTIYF. V is TRBV19 and J is TRBJ1-3, with no clear D. Germline V CDR1 and CDR2: LNHDA, SQIVND (reference sequence). This CDR3 spans 15 amino acids. V was trimmed by 3 bases and J by 4 bases, leaving 13 bases between them.

In this sample, this clonotype turned up many times. The genes are TRBV11-2 and TRBJ2-7; TRBD1 aligns across 7 bases. The V and J ends lost 2 bases and 5 bases, in that order; junction bases with no gene match: 18. CDR3 length: 18 residues. The germline gives CDR1 SGHAT, CDR2 FQNNGV. CDR3 loop: CASSLYHNLIDRANEQYF. The DNA of the CDR3 is TGTGCCAGCAGCTTATATCATAATCTCATCGACAGGGCCAACGAGCAGTACTTC.

This chain links TRBV7-8 with TRBJ2-3, with a tentative D call TRBD2 (5 bases). Germline values: CDR1 SGHVS, CDR2 FQNEAQ. V lost 3 bases, J lost 6 bases, and 13 bases lay in between. The CDR3 runs to 14 residues. DNA of the CDR3: TGTGCCAGCAGCTTCCGAGATTCGGGGGATACGCAGTATTTT. Residues: CASSFRDSGDTQYF.

The chain joins TRBV10-2 to TRBJ1-1, with D perhaps TRBD1 (5 bases). In germline, CDR1 is WSHSY, CDR2 SAAADI. Deletions cut 0 bases from V and 11 bases from J, with 13 bases between. The CDR3 sequence is 13 residues long. CDR3 protein: CASSESQDITAFF. The CDR3, as DNA: TGCGCCAGCAGTGAGTCGCAGGACATAACCGCTTTCTTT.

Regarding this clonotype: With a much larger clone just one base away, this may be a read error. This chain connects TRBV9 to TRBJ2-2; D might be TRBD1 or TRBD2, each matching 5 bases. The length of the CDR3 is 14 residues. Trimming removed 7 bases from V and 6 bases from J, with 16 bases in between. The germline CDR1 and CDR2 sequences are SGDLS and YYNGEE. CDR3 protein: CASGPGRQAGELFF. The CDR3 DNA reads as TGTGCCAGCGGGCCGGGACGCCAGGCCGGGGAGCTGTTTTTT.

This clonotype was counted only a few times. The chain couples TRBV24-1 to TRBJ2-2; possibly TRBD2 for D (5 bases). Trimming shortened V by 8 bases and J by 3 bases, and 12 bases separated the two germline ends. Germline values: CDR1 KGHDR, CDR2 SFDVKD. CDR3 size: 14 residues. CDR3 bases: TGTGCCACCAAATCCTCGGGATACACCGGGGAGCTGTTTTTT. Encoded protein: CATKSSGYTGELFF.

In this sample, this clonotype turned up many times. The chain links TRBV20-1 to TRBJ2-3, with TRBD2 matching over 12 bases. With 6 bases clipped from V and 2 bases from J, the junction kept 6 bases outside the gene matches. Germline CDR1 is DFQATT and CDR2 is SNEGSKA (reference sequence). CDR3 length: 15 amino acids. The CDR3 bases are TGCAGTGCGCCTACTAGCGGGAGGAACACAGATACGCAGTATTTT. Its protein product is CSAPTSGRNTDTQYF.

This clonotype is a singleton in its sample. J is TRBJ2-1 and V is TRBV24-1, with D hard to call. This CDR3 is 14 amino acids long. The germline gives CDR1 KGHDR, CDR2 SFDVKD. Trimming stripped 2 bases from V and 7 bases from J, with 11 bases between. The CDR3 DNA reads TGTGCCACCAGTGATTCCCTTGGGCAGAATGAGCAGTTCTTC. The encoded protein is CATSDSLGQNEQFF.

V gene TRBV10-3 combines with J gene TRBJ1-6, with TRBD1 as a possible D gene (5 bases). Trimming removed 6 bases from V and 8 bases from J, with 14 bases in between. Germline-derived CDR1 and CDR2 are ENHRY and SYGVKD. This CDR3 comprises 14 residues. CDR3 residues: CAISEDGGDSPLHF. The DNA for the CDR3 is TGTGCCATCAGCGAGGACGGGGGTGATTCACCCCTCCACTTT.

The chain recombines TRBV6-2 or TRBV6-3 with TRBJ2-3, with 10 positions matching TRBD1. The CDR3 contains 15 residues. The trim removed 6 bases at V and 4 bases at J, leaving 7 bases unmatched. In germline, CDR1 is MNHEY, CDR2 SVGEGT. CDR3 loop: CASSLGGTGADTQYF. As DNA, the CDR3 is TGTGCCAGCAGCTTAGGGGGGACAGGGGCAGATACGCAGTATTTT.

There are many counts of this clonotype. The chain joins TRBV5-1 to TRBJ2-1, with TRBD1 matching 10 bases. The germline CDR1 and CDR2 sequences are SGHRS and YFSETQ. The CDR3 totals 14 residues. J lost 12 bases, V lost 4 bases, and 10 bases had no gene match. The CDR3 sequence is CASSPQTGGPRQFF. The CDR3 DNA reads as TGCGCCAGCAGCCCACAGACAGGGGGCCCCCGGCAGTTCTTC. Based on the CDR3 plus reference TRBV5-1 and TRBJ2-1, the full variable domain is KAGVTQTPRYLIKTRGQQVTLSCSPISGHRSVSWYQQTPGQGLQFLFEYFSETQRNKGNFPGRFSGRQFSNSRSEMNVSTLELGDSALYLCASSPQTGGPRQFFGPGTRLTVL.

This clonotype was picked up one time. The rearrangement uses TRBV10-3 and TRBJ2-1; 8 bases line up with TRBD1. The J segment lost 6 bases and the V segment lost 7 bases, leaving 5 bases of the junction unmatched. This CDR3 has 13 residues. From germline, CDR1 is ENHRY and CDR2 SYGVKD. This CDR3 reads CAIMTGESNEQFF. CDR3 in DNA: TGTGCCATCATGACAGGGGAGAGCAATGAGCAGTTCTTC.

The sample holds many counts of this clonotype. This chain links TRBV10-3 with TRBJ2-2; D is undetermined. Germline CDR1 ENHRY, CDR2 SYGVKD. The V and J ends lost 10 bases and 4 bases respectively, with 10 bases between them. This CDR3 contains 12 residues. CDR3 nucleotides: TGTGCCACCTCATATGGCACCGGGGAGCTGTTTTTT. Translated, it gives CATSYGTGELFF.

This sequence joins TRBV10-3 and TRBJ1-1; a weak D match, TRBD1 (5 bases). The germline CDR1 and CDR2 sequences are ENHRY and SYGVKD. V shed 6 bases and J shed 0 bases, with 14 bases lying between them. This CDR3 region has 15 residues. DNA of the CDR3: TGTGCCATCAGAGGGACCGGAAACATGAACACTGAAGCTTTCTTT. It codes for CAIRGTGNMNTEAFF.

This clonotype occurred once. The chain uses TRBV7-3 and TRBJ2-5; TRBD2 agrees at 8 bases. V lost 5 bases, J lost 4 bases, and 9 bases stayed unmatched. Germline CDR1 SGHTA, CDR2 FQGTGA. The length of the CDR3 is 15 residues. The CDR3 DNA follows: TGTGCCAGCAGCCAGCGGGGGCTAGGGGGAGAGACCCAGTACTTC. Protein sequence: CASSQRGLGGETQYF.

This clonotype was found many times. The rearrangement uses TRBV29-1 and TRBJ2-1; D not certain. From germline, CDR1 is SQVTM and CDR2 ANQGSEA. V lost 4 bases to trimming and J lost 0 bases, with 7 bases between them. This CDR3 comprises 13 residues. For the CDR3, the DNA is TGCAGCGTTGTTCTGAACTCCTACAATGAGCAGTTCTTC. Amino acids: CSVVLNSYNEQFF.

This clonotype was recorded at least ten times. This chain connects TRBV5-4 to TRBJ1-2; maybe TRBD1 (5 bases). Germline CDR1 SGHNT, CDR2 YYREEE (reference sequence). This CDR3 has 14 residues. V was pared by 0 bases and J by 7 bases, with 13 bases between. The CDR3 coding sequence is TGTGCCAGCAGCTTGGATAGCCCCGGGGGTGGCTACACCTTC. Translation: CASSLDSPGGGYTF.

This clonotype showed up many times. The rearrangement uses TRBV20-1 and TRBJ2-7; D is ambiguous. Germline V lookup: CDR1 DFQATT, CDR2 SNEGSKA (reference sequence). The length of the CDR3 is 11 residues. The V end lost 3 bases, the J end lost 3 bases, and 6 bases lay between the germline ends. This CDR3 is CSARVFYEQYF. The CDR3 nucleotides are TGCAGTGCTAGGGTATTCTACGAGCAGTACTTC.

This chain joins TRBV6-1 and TRBJ2-1, with D perhaps matching TRBD2 (5 bases). The CDR3 runs 16 residues. The V gene lost 6 bases and the J gene lost 6 bases, with 21 bases spanning the gap. From germline, CDR1 is MNHNS and CDR2 SASEGT. This CDR3 reads CASSLASMRISNEQFF. The CDR3 DNA reads as TGTGCCAGCAGCCTTGCTAGCATGAGGATAAGCAATGAGCAGTTCTTC.

This clonotype was recorded a few times. The rearrangement uses TRBV11-1 and TRBJ2-1; D perhaps matches TRBD2 (5 bases). The V gene lost 5 bases and the J gene lost 6 bases, with 20 bases spanning the gap. Germline lookup yields CDR1 SGHAT and CDR2 FQDESV (reference sequence). The CDR3 covers 16 residues. CDR3 DNA: TGTGCCAGCAGCCTACGGACGCAGCGGCGGCGCAATGAGCAGTTCTTC. Translation: CASSLRTQRRRNEQFF.

The chain has TRBV10-3 and TRBJ1-1; 7 bases line up with TRBD1. CDR3 length: 16 amino acids. V lost 7 bases, J lost 3 bases, and 14 bases stayed unmatched. Per the germline V gene, CDR1 is ENHRY and CDR2 is SYGVKD. CDR3 sequence reads: CAITSKGTGVDTEAFF. CDR3 nucleotide sequence: TGTGCCATCACCTCAAAGGGCACAGGGGTGGACACTGAAGCTTTCTTT.

V gene TRBV19 combines with J gene TRBJ2-3; weak D call: TRBD1 (5 bases). CDR3 size: 14 residues. The germline V gene has CDR1 LNHDA and CDR2 SQIVND (reference sequence). V was shortened by 6 bases and J by 3 bases, with 13 bases between the two germline ends. Here the CDR3 reads CASRTGRETDTQYF. The CDR3 DNA sequence: TGTGCCAGTAGGACGGGCAGGGAAACAGATACGCAGTATTTT. Full variable domain (outside the CDR3, taken from reference TRBV19 and TRBJ2-3): DGGITQSPKYLFRKEGQNVTLSCEQNLNHDAMYWYRQDPGQGLRLIYYSQIVNDFQKGDIAEGYSVSREKKESFPLTVTSAQKNPTAFYLCASRTGRETDTQYFGPGTRLTVL.

This clonotype occurred a few times. This chain connects TRBV12-3 or TRBV12-4 to TRBJ1-1; D gene unclear. The CDR3 is made up of 14 amino acids. The germline V and J ends were trimmed by 6 bases and 1 base, with 12 bases remaining between them. The CDR3 sequence is CASRLFTGNTEAFF. Here the CDR3 DNA reads TGTGCCAGCAGATTATTCACGGGGAACACTGAAGCTTTCTTT.

The chain combines TRBV19 with TRBJ1-1; tentatively, D is TRBD1 (5 bases). V lost 5 bases to trimming and J lost 1 base, with 14 bases between them. The CDR3 extends over 15 amino acids. Germline V CDR1 and CDR2: LNHDA, SQIVND (reference sequence). CDR3 sequence reads: CASSLSYGTNTEAFF. CDR3 in DNA: TGTGCCAGTAGTCTATCCTATGGGACGAACACTGAAGCTTTCTTT.

This clonotype was observed many times. The rearrangement links TRBV11-3 to TRBJ2-7; the match to TRBD1 covers 7 bases. Germline CDR1 SGHNT, CDR2 YENEEA. The CDR3 consists of 14 residues. After removal of 3 bases from V and 6 bases from J, the junction contained 8 bases not matched to a gene. The CDR3 region is CASSLRTGDGEQYF. DNA for the CDR3: TGTGCCAGCAGCTTGAGGACAGGTGATGGCGAGCAGTACTTC.

At least ten counts were recorded for this clonotype. The CDR3: CASSLANTIYF. CDR3 sequence (DNA): TGTGCCAGCAGCTTAGCCAACACCATATATTTT. The chain joins TRBV7-9 to TRBJ1-3; D is ambiguous. Trimming stripped 0 bases from V and 7 bases from J, with 1 base between. CDR1 is SEHNR, CDR2 FQNEAQ, per germline (reference sequence). The CDR3 sequence is 11 residues long.

V usage is TRBV7-2 and J usage is TRBJ2-7; D not resolved. CDR1 is SGHTA and CDR2 is FQGNSA in the germline V gene. The ends were cut back, 5 bases at V and 3 bases at J, with 11 bases in the middle. CDR3 length: 13 amino acids. CDR3 DNA sequence: TGTGCCAGCAGCCCGGGCTACGGCTACGAGCAGTACTTC. Translated: CASSPGYGYEQYF.

The genes are TRBV5-6 and TRBJ2-7, with D hard to call. Trimming stripped 2 bases from V and 3 bases from J, with 9 bases between. The CDR3 runs 13 residues. In germline, CDR1 is SGHDT, CDR2 YYEEEE. Written as DNA, the CDR3 is TGTGCCAGCAGCTTCAACAGAGACTACGAGCAGTACTTC. This encodes CASSFNRDYEQYF.